Presented here are 30 T cell receptor beta chains from one specimen sequenced in a study of blood T cell repertoires in COVID-19. Sequencing was performed with immunoSEQ multiplex PCR; in TCRdb, only in-frame clones are kept and a portion is missing. The sample carries 130,000 or so clones, roughly 88% recorded once. The sample was peripheral blood. These receptors originate from a man between 70 and 80 years old with active COVID-19.

The chain combines TRBV30 with TRBJ2-2; 8 bases are shared with TRBD1. The length of the CDR3 is 16 residues. V shed 7 bases, J shed 2 bases, and the junction held 12 bases outside the gene matches. Germline CDR1 and CDR2: GTSNPN and SVGIG (reference sequence). The DNA of the CDR3 is TGTGCCTCCATAAATAGGGGGACAGGTAACACCGGGGAGCTGTTTTTT. It translates to CASINRGTGNTGELFF.

The chain recombines TRBV25-1 with TRBJ1-1; 9 bases match TRBD1. CDR1 is MGHDK and CDR2 is SYGVNS in the germline V gene. The CDR3 is made up of 13 amino acids. V lost 7 bases and J lost 1; bases outside the gene matches: 1. CDR3 sequence (DNA): TGTGCCAGCACGGACAGGGGGAACACTGAAGCTTTCTTT. As protein: CASTDRGNTEAFF.

The chain employs TRBV7-9 and TRBJ2-1; 12 bases agree with TRBD2. This CDR3 has 15 residues. Germline V lookup: CDR1 SEHNR, CDR2 FQNEAQ (reference sequence). Losses at the gene ends were 2 bases for V and 10 bases for J; bases not matched to a gene: 6. The CDR3 nucleotides are TGTGCCAGCAGCTTAACGACTAGCGGGAGAGGCGAGCAGTTCTTC. It is translated as CASSLTTSGRGEQFF.

The chain carries TRBV28 and TRBJ2-4; D might be TRBD2 (6 bases). CDR1 is MDHEN and CDR2 is SYDVKM in the germline V gene. V lost 5 bases and J lost 4, with 15 bases in between. The CDR3 extends over 15 amino acids. DNA of the CDR3: TGTGCCAGCAGTGTCGCCGGGACTGAAAAAAACATTCAGTACTTC. Residues: CASSVAGTEKNIQYF.

The chain links TRBV3-1 (or the pseudogene TRBV3-2) to TRBJ1-4, with a weak D call TRBD1 (5 bases). Per the germline V gene, CDR1 is LGHDT and CDR2 is YNNKEL (reference sequence). This CDR3 is 14 amino acids long. V dropped 2 bases and J dropped 8 bases, with 12 bases sitting between them. CDR3 sequence (DNA): TGTGCCAGCAGCCAAACCCCAGGGCCGGAAAAACTGTTTTTT. Residues: CASSQTPGPEKLFF.

DNA for the CDR3: TGTGCCAGCAGCTTAGCCGGGACTAGCGGGCAGCATGAGCAGTTCTTC. This sequence encodes CASSLAGTSGQHEQFF. This sequence joins TRBV7-9 and TRBJ2-1, with 12 nucleotides matching TRBD2. Germline CDR1 and CDR2: SEHNR and FQNEAQ (reference sequence). The CDR3 has 16 residues. With V trimmed by 0 bases and J by 8 bases, 5 bases remained unmatched.

The chain has TRBV25-1 and TRBJ1-1, with a possible D match to TRBD1 (6 bases). CDR3 size: 13 residues. V was shortened by 7 bases and J by 1 base, with 10 bases between the two germline ends. Germline lookup yields CDR1 MGHDK and CDR2 SYGVNS. The CDR3 loop reads CASKLQGNTEAFF. Here the CDR3 DNA reads TGTGCCAGCAAGCTACAGGGGAACACTGAAGCTTTCTTT.

This chain connects TRBV4-3 to TRBJ1-5; D not certain. This CDR3 is 14 amino acids long. Germline V gene lookup returns CDR1 LGHNA and CDR2 YSLEER. V was shortened by 1 base and J by 0 bases, with 4 bases between the two germline ends. CDR3 nucleotide sequence: TGCGCCAGCAGCCAAGTGGCTAGCAATCAGCCCCAGCATTTT. Protein: CASSQVASNQPQHF.

The CDR3 spells CASSLRGQGVYNSPLHF. CDR3 sequence (DNA): TGTGCCAGCAGTTTAAGGGGACAAGGGGTTTATAATTCACCCCTCCACTTT. The chain links TRBV27 to TRBJ1-6, with TRBD1 as a possible D gene (6 bases). The CDR3 is made up of 17 amino acids. Between the trimmed V and J ends, which lost 2 bases and 4 bases, there was a span of 15 bases. The germline V gene has CDR1 MNHEY and CDR2 SMNVEV (reference sequence).

This chain connects TRBV7-9 to TRBJ1-4; TRBD1 might be the D (5 bases). This CDR3 has 13 amino acids. CDR1 and CDR2 (germline): SEHNR, FQNEAQ (reference sequence). Between the trimmed V and J ends, which lost 3 bases and 7 bases, there was a span of 9 bases. The CDR3 sequence: CASSFGHGEKLFF. In DNA, the CDR3 is TGTGCCAGCAGCTTCGGACACGGTGAAAAACTGTTTTTT.

The chain is built from TRBV9 and TRBJ1-1; TRBD1 matches at 8 bases. The V gene's germline CDR1 is SGDLS and CDR2 YYNGEE. This CDR3 contains 17 residues. V shed 0 bases, J shed 4 bases, and the junction held 11 bases outside the gene matches. The CDR3 DNA is TGTGCCAGCAGCGTAGAGGGGGGCAGGGGGCAGATCACTGAAGCTTTCTTT. Amino acids: CASSVEGGRGQITEAFF.

This chain uses TRBV4-2 with TRBJ2-1; the D gene is possibly TRBD1 (6 bases). Germline CDR1 and CDR2: LGHNA and YNFKEQ. Trimming removed 1 base from V and 4 bases from J, with 14 bases in between. The CDR3 extends over 16 amino acids. The CDR3: CASSQAPGTTYNEQFF. CDR3 coding DNA: TGTGCCAGCAGCCAAGCCCCTGGGACAACTTACAATGAGCAGTTCTTC.

The gene calls are TRBV2 and TRBJ2-2; 11 positions match TRBD2. Germline V gene sequence: CDR1 SNHLY, CDR2 FYNNEI. After removal of 2 bases from V and 7 bases from J, the junction contained 12 bases not matched to a gene. The length of the CDR3 is 18 residues. The CDR3 protein is CASSERTSGREEVGELFF. The DNA of the CDR3 is TGTGCCAGCAGTGAAAGAACTAGCGGGAGAGAGGAGGTCGGGGAGCTGTTTTTT.

This clone was detected only once. The chain joins TRBV5-4 to TRBJ2-2; D is possibly TRBD2 (5 bases). Trimming took 4 bases from V and 6 from J, leaving 22 bases between them. The CDR3 totals 17 residues. Germline V lookup: CDR1 SGHNT, CDR2 YYREEE (reference sequence). The CDR3 reads CASSAPRGGGTPGELFF. As DNA, the CDR3 is TGTGCCAGCAGCGCCCCCCGAGGAGGTGGAACCCCCGGGGAGCTGTTTTTT.

The J gene is TRBJ2-7, the V gene TRBV7-2; D is unclear. Germline assignment: CDR1 SGHTA and CDR2 FQGNSA. Trimming took off 3 bases at V and 5 bases at J, with 11 bases between the two ends. The CDR3 has 13 residues. CDR3 nucleotide sequence: TGTGCCAGCAGCTTCGTCCTTGGGCACGAGCAGTACTTC. It specifies CASSFVLGHEQYF. Looking up the rest from reference TRBV7-2 and TRBJ2-7 gives the full variable domain: GAGVSQSPSNKVTEKGKDVELRCDPISGHTALYWYRQSLGQGLEFLIYFQGNSAPDKSGLPSDRFSAERTGGSVSTLTIQRTQQEDSAVYLCASSFVLGHEQYFGPGTRLTVT.

This chain's CDR3 is CASSPRVLNTEAFF. CDR3 DNA sequence: TGTGCCAGTAGTCCCCGGGTCTTGAACACTGAAGCTTTCTTT. The V call is TRBV19, the J call TRBJ1-1; no clear D gene. Trimming took 5 bases from V and 0 from J, leaving 10 bases between them. From germline, CDR1 is LNHDA and CDR2 SQIVND (reference sequence). The CDR3 is made up of 14 amino acids.

The V gene is TRBV28, the J gene TRBJ1-1; D is ambiguous. Germline values: CDR1 MDHEN, CDR2 SYDVKM. V was trimmed by 7 bases and J by 1 base, leaving 10 bases between them. The CDR3 contains 13 residues. The CDR3 DNA reads TGTGCCAGCACCCTGTCCGGGAACACTGAAGCTTTCTTT. This encodes CASTLSGNTEAFF.

The CDR3 protein is CASSLEGSSGTSYNEQFF. As DNA, the CDR3 is TGTGCCAGCAGCTTAGAAGGGAGTAGCGGGACCTCCTACAATGAGCAGTTCTTC. The chain links TRBV7-2 to TRBJ2-1; TRBD2 matches at 8 bases. Looked up from germline, CDR1 is SGHTA and CDR2 is FQGNSA. Trimming at V came to 1 base and at J to 0 bases, leaving 8 bases not matched to a gene. The CDR3 contains 18 residues.

The chain employs TRBV29-1 and TRBJ2-1; weak D call: TRBD2 (5 bases). Trimming stripped 1 base from V and 0 bases from J, with 10 bases between. CDR1 and CDR2 from the germline V gene are SQVTM and ANQGSEA. This CDR3 region has 15 residues. CDR3 residues: CSVEVWESSYNEQFF. The CDR3 DNA reads TGCAGCGTTGAAGTGTGGGAGAGCTCCTACAATGAGCAGTTCTTC.

The chain employs TRBV10-3 and TRBJ2-7; the match to TRBD1 covers 11 bases. CDR1 is ENHRY and CDR2 is SYGVKD in the germline V gene. The CDR3 contains 12 residues. The V gene end was trimmed by 6 bases and the J gene end by 12 bases; junction bases not matched to a gene: 7. The CDR3 region is CAIRGQGGGLYF. The CDR3 nucleotides are TGTGCCATCAGGGGACAGGGGGGTGGTTTGTACTTC.

V gene TRBV11-2 combines with J gene TRBJ2-7, with 9 bases lining up with TRBD2. V gave up 5 bases and J gave up 3 bases; unmatched junction bases: 5. The length of the CDR3 is 14 residues. The V gene's germline CDR1 is SGHAT and CDR2 FQNNGV. The CDR3 is CASSPSGKLYEQYF. Written as DNA, the CDR3 is TGTGCCAGCAGCCCTAGCGGGAAGCTCTACGAGCAGTACTTC.

The chain combines TRBV7-3 with TRBJ2-3; possible D gene TRBD1, 6 bases. Germline V gene data show CDR1 as SGHTA and CDR2 as FQGTGA. Trimming removed 4 bases at V and 2 bases at J, with 10 bases between. The CDR3 spans 14 residues. The CDR3 DNA sequence: TGTGCCAGCAGCTACCGGGACAACACAGATACGCAGTATTTT. Translated: CASSYRDNTDTQYF. Supplemented by reference TRBV7-3 and TRBJ2-3, the full variable domain reads GAGVSQTPSNKVTEKGKYVELRCDPISGHTALYWYRQSLGQGPEFLIYFQGTGAADDSGLPNDRFFAVRPEGSVSTLKIQRTERGDSAVYLCASSYRDNTDTQYFGPGTRLTVL.

The chain has TRBV19 and TRBJ2-7, with a possible D match to TRBD2 (6 bases). Germline CDR1 and CDR2: LNHDA and SQIVND (reference sequence). V was pared by 5 bases and J by 3 bases, with 17 bases between. The CDR3 is 15 residues long. CDR3 protein: CASSRALGRDYEQYF. The DNA of the CDR3 is TGTGCCAGTAGTCGCGCCCTCGGGCGGGACTACGAGCAGTACTTC.

This sequence joins TRBV5-1 and TRBJ1-4; possible D gene TRBD1, 6 bases. The CDR3 is made up of 15 amino acids. CDR1 SGHRS and CDR2 YFSETQ come from the germline V gene. V lost 4 bases to trimming and J lost 2 bases, with 12 bases between them. CDR3 nucleotides: TGCGCCAGCAGCGTTACAGGGAACACTAATGAAAAACTGTTTTTT. This translates into CASSVTGNTNEKLFF.

The chain combines TRBV7-7 with TRBJ2-5, with no clear D. There are 15 residues in the CDR3. The V end was cut by 2 bases, the J end by 2 bases, with 12 bases between. Germline V gene sequence: CDR1 SSHAT, CDR2 FNYEAQ (reference sequence). The CDR3 region is CASSLSGSGQETQYF. CDR3 DNA: TGTGCCAGCAGCTTATCTGGGTCAGGTCAAGAGACCCAGTACTTC.

The CDR3 region has the DNA TGTGCCATCAGTGACATGGGAGGGAGCTCCTACAATGAGCAGTTCTTC. As protein: CAISDMGGSSYNEQFF. This chain joins TRBV10-3 and TRBJ2-1; 7 nucleotides line up with TRBD2. The length of the CDR3 is 16 residues. Germline CDR1 ENHRY, CDR2 SYGVKD. Germline trimming cut 3 bases from V and 0 bases from J; bases unmatched to any gene: 5.

This clone appeared a single time. This rearrangement joins TRBV11-3 to TRBJ2-4, with TRBD2 matching over 7 bases. This CDR3 contains 17 residues. The germline CDR1 and CDR2 sequences are SGHNT and YENEEA. With 0 bases clipped from V and 1 base from J, the junction kept 6 bases outside the gene matches. The CDR3 DNA follows: TGTGCCAGCAGCTTAGAGCAACGGCGGGAGGCCAAAAACATTCAGTACTTC. This encodes CASSLEQRREAKNIQYF. The full variable domain, completed using reference TRBV11-3 and TRBJ2-4, is EAGVVQSPRYKIIEKKQPVAFWCNPISGHNTLYWYLQNLGQGPELLIRYENEEAVDDSQLPKDRFSAERLKGVDSTLKIQPAELGDSAVYLCASSLEQRREAKNIQYFGAGTRLSVL.

This clone appeared once. The chain carries TRBV27 and TRBJ1-6, with D perhaps TRBD1 (5 bases). The CDR3 is 16 amino acids. The V gene lost 1 base and the J gene lost 10 bases, with 17 bases spanning the gap. Looked up from germline, CDR1 is MNHEY and CDR2 is SMNVEV (reference sequence). CDR3 loop: CASSLLAGQYESPLHF. For the CDR3, the DNA is TGTGCCAGCAGTTTATTGGCAGGGCAGTACGAATCACCCCTCCACTTT.

The chain couples TRBV5-1 to TRBJ2-1; a weak D match, TRBD2 (6 bases). The CDR3 has 17 residues. In germline, CDR1 is SGHRS, CDR2 YFSETQ. Trimming cost V 4 bases and J 0 bases, with 17 bases left between them. The CDR3 DNA reads TGCGCCAGCAGCCCCCCCAGCCGGGGGAACTCCTACAATGAGCAGTTCTTC. Its protein is CASSPPSRGNSYNEQFF.

This chain joins TRBV29-1 and TRBJ2-7; 7 bases are a match to TRBD1. Germline V gene sequence: CDR1 SQVTM, CDR2 ANQGSEA. The trim removed 7 bases at V and 4 bases at J, leaving 10 bases unmatched. The CDR3 loop spans 13 amino acids. The CDR3: CSATGKVGYEQYF. The CDR3 coding sequence is TGCAGCGCGACAGGGAAAGTGGGTTACGAGCAGTACTTC.